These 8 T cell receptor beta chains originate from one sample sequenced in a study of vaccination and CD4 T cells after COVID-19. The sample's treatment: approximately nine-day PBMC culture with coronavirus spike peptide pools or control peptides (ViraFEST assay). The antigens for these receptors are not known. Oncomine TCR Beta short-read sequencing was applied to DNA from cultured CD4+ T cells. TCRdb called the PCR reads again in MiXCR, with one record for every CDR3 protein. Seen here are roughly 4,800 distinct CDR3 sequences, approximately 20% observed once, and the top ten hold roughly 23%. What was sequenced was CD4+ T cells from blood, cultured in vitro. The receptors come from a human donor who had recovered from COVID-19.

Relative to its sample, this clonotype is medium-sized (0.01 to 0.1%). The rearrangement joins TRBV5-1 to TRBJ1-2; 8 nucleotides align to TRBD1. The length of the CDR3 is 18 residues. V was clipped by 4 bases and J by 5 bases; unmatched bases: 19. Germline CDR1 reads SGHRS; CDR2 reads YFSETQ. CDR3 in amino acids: CASSQAIQGAVGFYGYTF. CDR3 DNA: TGCGCCAGCAGCCAAGCCATCCAGGGGGCAGTGGGATTTTATGGCTACACCTTC.

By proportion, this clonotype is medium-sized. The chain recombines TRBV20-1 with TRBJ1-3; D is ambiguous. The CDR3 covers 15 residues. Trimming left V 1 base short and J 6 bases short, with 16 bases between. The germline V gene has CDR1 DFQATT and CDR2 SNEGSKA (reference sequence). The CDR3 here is CSARVSDSGVNTIYF. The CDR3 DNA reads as TGCAGTGCTAGAGTCTCCGATTCAGGTGTAAACACCATATATTTT.

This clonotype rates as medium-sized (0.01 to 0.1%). In DNA form, the CDR3 reads TGTGCCTGGGGCCTGGCAGATACGCAGTATTTT. Translated: CAWGLADTQYF. This sequence joins TRBV30 and TRBJ2-3; D unresolved. Germline CDR1 is GTSNPN and CDR2 is SVGIG (reference sequence). The CDR3 extends over 11 amino acids. V was trimmed by 5 bases and J by 4 bases, leaving 7 bases between them. Supplemented by reference TRBV30 and TRBJ2-3, the full variable domain reads SQTIHQWPATLVQPVGSPLSLECTVEGTSNPNLYWYRQAAGRGLQLLFYSVGIGQISSEVPQNLSASRPQDRQFILSSKKLLLSDSGFYLCAWGLADTQYFGPGTRLTVL.

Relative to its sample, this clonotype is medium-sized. CDR3 in amino acids: CASSFDRTQYF. The CDR3 nucleotides are TGTGCCAGCAGTTTCGATCGGACCCAGTACTTC. The rearrangement joins TRBV12-3 or TRBV12-4 to TRBJ2-5; D gene uncertain. The CDR3 has 11 amino acids. Trimming removed 3 bases from V and 7 bases from J, with 6 bases in between.

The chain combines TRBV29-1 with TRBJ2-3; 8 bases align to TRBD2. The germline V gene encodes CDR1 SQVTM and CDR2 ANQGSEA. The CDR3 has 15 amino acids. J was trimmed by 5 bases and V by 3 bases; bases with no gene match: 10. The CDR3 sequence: CSVEGLEGGLDTQYF. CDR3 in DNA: TGCAGCGTTGAGGGACTAGAGGGGGGTTTAGATACGCAGTATTTT.

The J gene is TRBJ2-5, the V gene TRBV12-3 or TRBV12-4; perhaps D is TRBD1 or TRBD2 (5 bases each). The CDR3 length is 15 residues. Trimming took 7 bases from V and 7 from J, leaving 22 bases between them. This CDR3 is CASTGGTPTHGTQYF. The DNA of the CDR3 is TGTGCCAGCACGGGTGGGACGCCGACCCACGGGACCCAGTACTTC.

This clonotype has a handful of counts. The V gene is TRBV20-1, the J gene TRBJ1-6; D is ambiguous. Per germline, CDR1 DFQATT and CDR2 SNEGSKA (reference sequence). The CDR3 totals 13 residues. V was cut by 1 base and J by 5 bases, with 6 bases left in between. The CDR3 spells CSARAENNSPLHF. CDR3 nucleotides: TGCAGTGCTAGAGCAGAGAATAATTCACCCCTCCACTTT.

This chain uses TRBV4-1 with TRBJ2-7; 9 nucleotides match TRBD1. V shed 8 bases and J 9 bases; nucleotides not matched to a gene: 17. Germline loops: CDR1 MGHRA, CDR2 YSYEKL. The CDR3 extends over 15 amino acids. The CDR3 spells CASQKGQGSNWRQYF. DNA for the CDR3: TGCGCCAGCCAAAAAGGACAGGGGTCTAATTGGAGGCAGTACTTC.